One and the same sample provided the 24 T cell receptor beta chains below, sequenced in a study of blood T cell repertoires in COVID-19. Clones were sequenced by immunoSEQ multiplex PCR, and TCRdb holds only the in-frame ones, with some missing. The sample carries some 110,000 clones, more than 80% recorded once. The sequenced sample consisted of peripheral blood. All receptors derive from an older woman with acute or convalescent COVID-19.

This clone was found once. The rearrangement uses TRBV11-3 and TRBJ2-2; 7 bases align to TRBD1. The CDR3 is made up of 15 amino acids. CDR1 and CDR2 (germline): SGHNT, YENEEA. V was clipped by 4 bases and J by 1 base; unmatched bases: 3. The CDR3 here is CASSSGQQNTGELFF. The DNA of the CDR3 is TGTGCCAGCAGCTCGGGACAGCAGAACACCGGGGAGCTGTTTTTT. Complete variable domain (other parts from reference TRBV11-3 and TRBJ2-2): EAGVVQSPRYKIIEKKQPVAFWCNPISGHNTLYWYLQNLGQGPELLIRYENEEAVDDSQLPKDRFSAERLKGVDSTLKIQPAELGDSAVYLCASSSGQQNTGELFFGEGSRLTVL.

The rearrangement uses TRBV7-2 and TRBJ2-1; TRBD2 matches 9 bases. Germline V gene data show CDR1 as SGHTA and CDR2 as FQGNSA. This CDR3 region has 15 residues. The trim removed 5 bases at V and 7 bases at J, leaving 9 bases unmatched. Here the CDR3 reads CASSLWTSDGNEQFF. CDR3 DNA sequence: TGTGCCAGCAGCCTATGGACTAGCGACGGAAATGAGCAGTTCTTC.

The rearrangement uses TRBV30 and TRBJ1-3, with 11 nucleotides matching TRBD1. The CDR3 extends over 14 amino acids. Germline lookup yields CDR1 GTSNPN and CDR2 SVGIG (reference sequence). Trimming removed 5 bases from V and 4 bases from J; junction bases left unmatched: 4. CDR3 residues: CAWGTGGEGNTIYF. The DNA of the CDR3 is TGTGCCTGGGGGACAGGGGGAGAAGGAAACACCATATATTTT.

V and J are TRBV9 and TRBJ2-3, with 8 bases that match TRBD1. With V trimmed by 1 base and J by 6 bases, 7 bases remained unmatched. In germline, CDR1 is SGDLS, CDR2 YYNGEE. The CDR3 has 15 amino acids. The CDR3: CASSVQGARLDTQYF. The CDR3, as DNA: TGTGCCAGCAGCGTACAGGGGGCCCGCCTGGATACGCAGTATTTT.

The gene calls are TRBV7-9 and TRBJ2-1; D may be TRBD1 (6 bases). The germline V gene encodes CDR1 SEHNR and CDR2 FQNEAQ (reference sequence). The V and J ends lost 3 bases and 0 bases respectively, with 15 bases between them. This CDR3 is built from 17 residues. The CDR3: CASSFRQVFSSYNEQFF. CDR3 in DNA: TGTGCCAGCAGCTTTAGACAGGTCTTTAGCTCCTACAATGAGCAGTTCTTC.

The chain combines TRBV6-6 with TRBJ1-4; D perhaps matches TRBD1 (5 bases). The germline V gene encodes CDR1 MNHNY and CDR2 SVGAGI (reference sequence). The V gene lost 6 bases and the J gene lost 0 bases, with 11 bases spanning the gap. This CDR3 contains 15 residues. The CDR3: CASRGQTATNEKLFF. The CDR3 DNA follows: TGTGCCAGCAGGGGGCAGACTGCAACTAATGAAAAACTGTTTTTT.

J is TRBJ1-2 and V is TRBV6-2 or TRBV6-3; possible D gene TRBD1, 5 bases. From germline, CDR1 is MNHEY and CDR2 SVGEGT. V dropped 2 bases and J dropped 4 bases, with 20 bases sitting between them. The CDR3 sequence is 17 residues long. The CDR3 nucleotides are TGTGCCAGCAGTTACCCCACGGTCCGGCAGGGTACCTATGGCTACACCTTC. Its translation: CASSYPTVRQGTYGYTF.

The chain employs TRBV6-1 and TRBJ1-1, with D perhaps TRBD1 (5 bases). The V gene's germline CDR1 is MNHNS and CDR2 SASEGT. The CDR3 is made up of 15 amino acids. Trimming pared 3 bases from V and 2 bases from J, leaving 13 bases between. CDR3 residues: CASSDGGASNTEAFF. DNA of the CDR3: TGTGCCAGCAGTGATGGAGGGGCCTCAAACACTGAAGCTTTCTTT.

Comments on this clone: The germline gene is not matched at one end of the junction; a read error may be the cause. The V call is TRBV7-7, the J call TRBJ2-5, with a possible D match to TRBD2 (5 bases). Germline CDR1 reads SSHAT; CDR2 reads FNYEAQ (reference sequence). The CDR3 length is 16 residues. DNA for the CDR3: TGTGCTAGCAGCTTAGGCCTTCAGCGGACCCAAGAGACCCAGTACTTC. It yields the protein CASSLGLQRTQETQYF.

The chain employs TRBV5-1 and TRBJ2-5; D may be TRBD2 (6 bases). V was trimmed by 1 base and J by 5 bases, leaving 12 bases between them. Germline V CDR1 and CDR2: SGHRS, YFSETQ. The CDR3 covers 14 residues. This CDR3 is CASSLYGGLETQYF. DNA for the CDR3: TGCGCCAGCAGCTTGTACGGGGGTCTGGAGACCCAGTACTTC. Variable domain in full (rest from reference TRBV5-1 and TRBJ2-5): KAGVTQTPRYLIKTRGQQVTLSCSPISGHRSVSWYQQTPGQGLQFLFEYFSETQRNKGNFPGRFSGRQFSNSRSEMNVSTLELGDSALYLCASSLYGGLETQYFGPGTRLLVL.

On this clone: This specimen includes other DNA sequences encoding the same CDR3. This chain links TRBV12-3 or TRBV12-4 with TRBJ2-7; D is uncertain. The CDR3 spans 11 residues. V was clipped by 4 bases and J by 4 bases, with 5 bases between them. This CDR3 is CASSWAYEQYF. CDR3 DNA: TGTGCCAGCAGTTGGGCATACGAGCAGTACTTC.

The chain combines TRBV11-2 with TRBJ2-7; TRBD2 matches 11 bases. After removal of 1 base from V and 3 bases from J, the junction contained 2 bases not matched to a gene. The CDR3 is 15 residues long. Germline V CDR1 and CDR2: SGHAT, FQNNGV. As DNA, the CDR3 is TGTGCCAGCAGCTTAGCGACTAGCGGGAACTACGAGCAGTACTTC. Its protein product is CASSLATSGNYEQYF.

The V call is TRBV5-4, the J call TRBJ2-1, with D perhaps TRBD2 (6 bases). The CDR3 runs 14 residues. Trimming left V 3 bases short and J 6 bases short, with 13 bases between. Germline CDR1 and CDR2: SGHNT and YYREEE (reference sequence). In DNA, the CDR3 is TGTGCCAGCAGCTGGGGGGTGGCTTCCAATGAGCAGTTCTTC. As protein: CASSWGVASNEQFF.

The CDR3 bases are TGCGCCAGCAGCTTGGGCAGAACTAACTATGGCTACACCTTC. This translates into CASSLGRTNYGYTF. V and J are TRBV5-1 and TRBJ1-2; D is uncertain. Germline assignment: CDR1 SGHRS and CDR2 YFSETQ. Trimming removed 0 bases from V and 0 bases from J, with 6 bases in between. This CDR3 comprises 14 residues.

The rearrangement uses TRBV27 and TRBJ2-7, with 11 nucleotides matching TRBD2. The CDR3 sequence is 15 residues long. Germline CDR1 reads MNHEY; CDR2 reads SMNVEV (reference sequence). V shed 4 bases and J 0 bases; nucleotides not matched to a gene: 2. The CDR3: CASSSSGRRSYEQYF. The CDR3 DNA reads TGTGCCAGCAGTTCTAGCGGGAGGCGCTCCTACGAGCAGTACTTC.

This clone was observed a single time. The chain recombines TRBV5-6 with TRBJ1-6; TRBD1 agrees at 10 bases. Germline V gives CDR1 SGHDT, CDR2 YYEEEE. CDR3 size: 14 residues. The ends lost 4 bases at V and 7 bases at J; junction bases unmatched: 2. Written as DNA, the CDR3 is TGTGCCAGCAGCCGGGACAGGGGAAATTCACCCCTCCACTTT. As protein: CASSRDRGNSPLHF.

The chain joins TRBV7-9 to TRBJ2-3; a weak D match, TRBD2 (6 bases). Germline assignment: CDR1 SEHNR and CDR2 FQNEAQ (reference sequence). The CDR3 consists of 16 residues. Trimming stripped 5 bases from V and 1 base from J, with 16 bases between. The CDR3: CASSARLGSGTDTQYF. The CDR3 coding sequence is TGTGCCAGCAGCGCTAGACTAGGATCTGGCACAGATACGCAGTATTTT. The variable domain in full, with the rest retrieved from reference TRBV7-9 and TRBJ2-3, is DTGVSQNPRHKITKRGQNVTFRCDPISEHNRLYWYRQTLGQGPEFLTYFQNEAQLEKSRLLSDRFSAERPKGSFSTLEIQRTEQGDSAMYLCASSARLGSGTDTQYFGPGTRLTVL.

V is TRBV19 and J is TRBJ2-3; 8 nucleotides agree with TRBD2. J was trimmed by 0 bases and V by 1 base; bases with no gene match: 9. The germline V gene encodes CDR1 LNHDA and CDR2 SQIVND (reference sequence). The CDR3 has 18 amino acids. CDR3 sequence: CASSIVIGTRRSTDTQYF. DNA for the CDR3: TGTGCCAGTAGTATAGTCATAGGGACTAGAAGAAGCACAGATACGCAGTATTTT.

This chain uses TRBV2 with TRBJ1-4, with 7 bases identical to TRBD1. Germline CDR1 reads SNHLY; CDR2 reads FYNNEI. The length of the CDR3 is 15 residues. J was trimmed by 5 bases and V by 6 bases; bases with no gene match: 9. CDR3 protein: CASRRQGGVNEKLFF. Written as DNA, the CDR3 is TGTGCCAGCAGACGACAGGGAGGCGTAAATGAAAAACTGTTTTTT.

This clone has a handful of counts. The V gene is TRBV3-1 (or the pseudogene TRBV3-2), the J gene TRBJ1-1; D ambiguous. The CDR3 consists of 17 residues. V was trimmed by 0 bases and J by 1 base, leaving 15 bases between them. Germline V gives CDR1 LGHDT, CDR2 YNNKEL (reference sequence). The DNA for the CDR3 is TGTGCCAGCAGCCAAGATTATGAGGCAGTCGCGAACACTGAAGCTTTCTTT. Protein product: CASSQDYEAVANTEAFF.

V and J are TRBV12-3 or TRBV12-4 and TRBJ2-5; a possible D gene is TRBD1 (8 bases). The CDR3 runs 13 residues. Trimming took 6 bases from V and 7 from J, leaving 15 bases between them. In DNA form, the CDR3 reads TGTGCCAGCAGACGGACAGGGAGGGGGACCCAGTACTTC. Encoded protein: CASRRTGRGTQYF.

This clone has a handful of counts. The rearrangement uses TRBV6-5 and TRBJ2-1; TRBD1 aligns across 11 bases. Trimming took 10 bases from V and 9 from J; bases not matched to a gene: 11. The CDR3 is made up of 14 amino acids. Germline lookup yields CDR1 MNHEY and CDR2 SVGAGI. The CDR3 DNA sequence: TGTGCCACCCACCGGGACAGGGGGGACAGTGAGCAGTTCTTC. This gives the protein CATHRDRGDSEQFF.

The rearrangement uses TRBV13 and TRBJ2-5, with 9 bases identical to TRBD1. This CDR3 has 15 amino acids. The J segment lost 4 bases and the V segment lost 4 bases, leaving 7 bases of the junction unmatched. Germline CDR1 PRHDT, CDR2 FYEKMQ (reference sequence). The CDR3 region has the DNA TGTGCCAGCAGCTCAACAGGGGGCAAGTTAGAGACCCAGTACTTC. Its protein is CASSSTGGKLETQYF.

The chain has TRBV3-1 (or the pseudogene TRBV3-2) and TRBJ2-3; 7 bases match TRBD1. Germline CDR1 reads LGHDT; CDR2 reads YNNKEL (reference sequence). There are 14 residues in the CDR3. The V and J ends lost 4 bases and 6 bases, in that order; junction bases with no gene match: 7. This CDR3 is CASSPDRETDTQYF. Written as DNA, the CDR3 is TGTGCCAGCAGCCCAGACAGGGAAACGGATACGCAGTATTTT.